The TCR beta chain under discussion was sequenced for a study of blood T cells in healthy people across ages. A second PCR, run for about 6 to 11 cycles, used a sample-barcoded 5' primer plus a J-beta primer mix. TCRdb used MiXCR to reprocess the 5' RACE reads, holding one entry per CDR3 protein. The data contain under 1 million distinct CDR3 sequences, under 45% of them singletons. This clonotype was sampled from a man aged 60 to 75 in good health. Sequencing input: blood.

Here the CDR3 DNA reads TGTGCCAGCAGCTTAGCACGCCCCTCCTACGAGCAGTACTTC. This sequence encodes CASSLARPSYEQYF. The V and J genes are TRBV7-2 and TRBJ2-7; no definite D call. V lost 0 bases, J lost 0 bases, and 6 bases lay in between. Germline V gene sequence: CDR1 SGHTA, CDR2 FQGNSA. The CDR3 has 14 residues.